What follows is one T cell receptor (beta chain) and its context. The same CDR3 also results from other DNA sequences found in this sample. The entry originates in a study of shared clonotypes between healthy human individuals. Sequencing used immunoSEQ multiplex PCR; TCRdb keeps in-frame clones, though not all of them. The table records about 2.3 million clones, around 90% of them present only once. V lost 5 bases to trimming and J lost 3 bases; unmatched junction nucleotides: 3. The CDR3 is 15 residues long. Germline CDR1 reads SGHRS; CDR2 reads YFSETQ. The chain combines TRBV5-1 with TRBJ2-3, with 13 bases matching TRBD2. This sequence was found in a man aged 18 to 35 in good health. Some clones in this sample may be carry-over from other donors' samples. Specimen: naive CD4+ T cells from PBMCs. Subset in this sample: CD45RA+ positively selected. The CDR3 spells CASSRTSGSTDTQYF. CDR3 nucleotides: TGCGCCAGCAGTCGGACTAGCGGGAGTACAGATACGCAGTATTTT. Variable domain in full (rest from reference TRBV5-1 and TRBJ2-3): KAGVTQTPRYLIKTRGQQVTLSCSPISGHRSVSWYQQTPGQGLQFLFEYFSETQRNKGNFPGRFSGRQFSNSRSEMNVSTLELGDSALYLCASSRTSGSTDTQYFGPGTRLTVL.